Below are 5 T cell receptor beta chains sequenced from a single sample in a study of STAT5B mutations in CD4+ large granular lymphocyte leukemia (dated by TCRdb to the early 2020s). Libraries came from the immunoSEQ multiplex PCR assay. TCRdb provides this immuneACCESS table in a form limited to in-frame rearrangements. Some clones are lacking; in checked studies, under half of them reflect an unresolved V gene, and why the rest are absent is not known. The sample contains approximately 31,000 clones, approximately 70% of them found a single time. 2% of the sample is in the top ten clones. What was sequenced was CD4+ T cells from blood buffy coats. The receptors shown here come from a human donor in good health.

This clone has just one count. This rearrangement joins TRBV2 to TRBJ1-1, with a tentative D call TRBD1 (6 bases). The CDR3 runs to 17 residues. In germline, CDR1 is SNHLY, CDR2 FYNNEI. Trimming took off 6 bases at V and 0 bases at J, with 20 bases between the two ends. The CDR3 region is CASSGRLGGGMNTEAFF. The CDR3 DNA is TGTGCCAGCAGCGGGCGGTTAGGGGGGGGTATGAACACTGAAGCTTTCTTT.

This clone came up a few times. J is TRBJ2-1 and V is TRBV30; tentatively, D is TRBD2 (5 bases). Germline V gene data show CDR1 as GTSNPN and CDR2 as SVGIG (reference sequence). V was clipped by 0 bases and J by 8 bases, with 8 bases between them. CDR3 length: 12 amino acids. CDR3 region: CAWSVLGYEQFF. DNA for the CDR3: TGTGCCTGGAGTGTACTAGGCTATGAGCAGTTCTTC.

CDR3 sequence (DNA): TGCGCCAGCAGCGCAGAAGGGGGGAAAGCCTACGAGCAGTACTTC. Its protein is CASSAEGGKAYEQYF. The gene calls are TRBV4-3 and TRBJ2-7; either TRBD1 or TRBD2 may fit D (6 bases each). The CDR3 sequence is 15 residues long. Looked up from germline, CDR1 is LGHNA and CDR2 is YSLEER. Between the trimmed V and J ends, which lost 5 bases and 2 bases, there was a span of 16 bases.

The sample holds a few counts of this clone. The chain recombines TRBV7-9 with TRBJ2-1, with 8 bases fitting TRBD2. This CDR3 has 15 residues. Germline V lookup: CDR1 SEHNR, CDR2 FQNEAQ (reference sequence). V shed 1 base, J shed 1 base, and the junction held 0 bases outside the gene matches. CDR3 sequence reads: CASSLGGGSYNEQFF. Written as DNA, the CDR3 is TGTGCCAGCAGCTTAGGCGGGGGGTCCTACAATGAGCAGTTCTTC.

The rearrangement links TRBV29-1 to TRBJ2-5; D may be TRBD2 (6 bases). Trimming left V 3 bases short and J 6 bases short, with 23 bases between. The CDR3 runs 16 residues. In germline, CDR1 is SQVTM, CDR2 ANQGSEA. The CDR3 protein is CSVEFSAGFGGQTQYF. The CDR3 DNA reads as TGCAGCGTTGAGTTCAGTGCGGGTTTCGGAGGGCAGACCCAGTACTTC. Looking up the rest from reference TRBV29-1 and TRBJ2-5 gives the full variable domain: SAVISQKPSRDICQRGTSLTIQCQVDSQVTMMFWYRQQPGQSLTLIATANQGSEATYESGFVIDKFPISRPNLTFSTLTVSNMSPEDSSIYLCSVEFSAGFGGQTQYFGPGTRLLVL.